Below are 6 T cell receptor beta chains sequenced from a single sample in a study of immune reconstitution after stem cell transplant in scleroderma. A single record per CDR3 protein comes from TCRdb applying MiXCR to the RT-PCR reads. This repertoire shows a few thousand distinct CDR3 sequences, roughly 10% found once; its top ten account for over 13%. Sampling was carried out before or after autologous hematopoietic stem cell transplantation (not recorded which). The source of these receptors is a female donor with systemic sclerosis.

By frequency in the sample, this clonotype is medium-sized. The rearrangement joins TRBV14 to TRBJ2-7; no clear D gene. The CDR3 is 11 residues long. V was clipped by 1 base and J by 12 bases, with 10 bases between them. Germline lookup yields CDR1 SGHDN and CDR2 FVKESK. The CDR3 sequence is CASSQGYRPYF. CDR3 DNA: TGTGCCAGCAGCCAAGGTTACAGACCGTACTTC.

This clonotype rates as medium-sized. The gene calls are TRBV5-1 and TRBJ1-2, with TRBD1 identical over 11 bases. Trimming cost V 4 bases and J 7 bases; bases outside gene matches: 15. The germline gives CDR1 SGHRS, CDR2 YFSETQ. This CDR3 has 17 amino acids. In DNA, the CDR3 is TGCGCCAGCAGCCCCAGGGGTGAACTGGACAGGGGGCTTGGCTACACCTTC. Translating it yields CASSPRGELDRGLGYTF.

By share, this clonotype counts as medium-sized. This rearrangement joins TRBV7-9 to TRBJ1-5; D remains ambiguous. The CDR3 is 12 residues long. Trimming took 4 bases from V and 7 from J, leaving 8 bases between them. CDR1 is SEHNR, CDR2 FQNEAQ, per germline (reference sequence). The DNA for the CDR3 is TGTGCCAGCAGCTCCACTGGGCAGCCCCAGCATTTT. The encoded protein is CASSSTGQPQHF.

This clonotype has just a few counts. The chain joins TRBV7-2 to TRBJ2-2; TRBD1 or TRBD2 may be the D gene (5 bases each). This CDR3 has 20 amino acids. Trimming removed 2 bases at V and 6 bases at J, with 28 bases between. Per germline, CDR1 SGHTA and CDR2 FQGNSA. CDR3 amino acids: CASSLIGTSWGSRPAGELFF. The CDR3 nucleotides are TGTGCCAGCAGCTTAATCGGGACGTCCTGGGGGTCACGTCCCGCCGGGGAGCTGTTTTTT.

The genes are TRBV6-2 or TRBV6-3 and TRBJ2-7, with 10 bases fitting TRBD2. V was clipped by 5 bases and J by 2 bases; unmatched bases: 3. CDR1 and CDR2 (germline): MNHEY, SVGEGT. The CDR3 has 14 residues. The CDR3 reads CASSRTSGTYEQYF. For the CDR3, the DNA is TGTGCCAGCAGTCGGACTAGCGGTACCTACGAGCAGTACTTC.

The sample holds a few counts of this clonotype. The V call is TRBV28, the J call TRBJ1-5; D is uncertain. V was trimmed by 3 bases and J by 8 bases, leaving 5 bases between them. Germline V gives CDR1 MDHEN, CDR2 SYDVKM. There are 11 residues in the CDR3. The CDR3 DNA follows: TGTGCCAGCAGTTTCGTAGAGCCCCAGCATTTT. Translating gives CASSFVEPQHF.